One and the same sample provided the 15 T cell receptor beta chains below, sequenced in a study of cytomegalovirus exposure and HLA in healthy donors. The PCR employed 60 Vbeta primers together with 13 Jbeta primers. Sequencing was performed with immunoSEQ multiplex PCR; in TCRdb, only in-frame clones are kept and a portion is missing. The sample includes 130,000 or so clones, approximately 90% of them seen just once. Sequencing used PBMCs. The receptors shown here come from a woman aged 30 to 39 in good health and CMV-seronegative.

V usage is TRBV9 and J usage is TRBJ1-2, with D possibly being TRBD1 (5 bases). CDR1 is SGDLS, CDR2 YYNGEE, per germline. This CDR3 contains 13 residues. The V and J ends lost 4 bases and 8 bases respectively, with 15 bases between them. The CDR3 nucleotides are TGTGCCAGCAGCCCCCGTGGGGCTGGGGGCTACACCTTC. Translated: CASSPRGAGGYTF.

V usage is TRBV2 and J usage is TRBJ2-7; D uncertain. The germline V gene has CDR1 SNHLY and CDR2 FYNNEI. CDR3 size: 12 residues. V shed 4 bases and J shed 2 bases, with 6 bases lying between them. CDR3 in DNA: TGTGCCAGCAGTGGAGAGCCCTACGAGCAGTACTTC. Amino acid sequence: CASSGEPYEQYF.

The CDR3 coding sequence is TGTGCCAGCAGCTCTTCCCCAGGGGCTTGGGAGACCCAGTACTTC. It specifies CASSSSPGAWETQYF. This chain links TRBV7-3 with TRBJ2-5; D is possibly TRBD1 (6 bases). The CDR3 totals 15 residues. The V end was cut by 4 bases, the J end by 5 bases, with 17 bases between. The germline gives CDR1 SGHTA, CDR2 FQGTGA.

The chain combines TRBV5-1 with TRBJ2-2; a possible D gene is TRBD2 (6 bases). This CDR3 has 14 residues. Germline V gene lookup returns CDR1 SGHRS and CDR2 YFSETQ. Deletions cut 2 bases from V and 9 bases from J, with 14 bases between. CDR3 in DNA: TGCGCCAGCAGCTTTGGACCCGGCGGGAGGGAGCTGTTTTTT. It codes for CASSFGPGGRELFF.

Note on this clone: Additional DNA sequences in this sample encode the identical CDR3. CDR3 sequence reads: CASSLVGGNTEAFF. CDR3 nucleotides: TGTGCCAGCAGCTTGGTGGGGGGGAACACTGAAGCTTTCTTT. The gene calls are TRBV5-4 and TRBJ1-1; D is possibly TRBD1 (5 bases). The CDR3 loop spans 14 amino acids. CDR1 and CDR2 from the germline V gene are SGHNT and YYREEE (reference sequence). Trimming pared 0 bases from V and 1 base from J, leaving 7 bases between.

This rearrangement joins TRBV28 to TRBJ2-7; D perhaps matches TRBD2 (6 bases). This CDR3 spans 15 amino acids. Per the germline V gene, CDR1 is MDHEN and CDR2 is SYDVKM. Trimming cost V 4 bases and J 4 bases, with 17 bases left between them. The CDR3 coding sequence is TGTGCCAGCAGTTACAGCGACCGAGGACTATACGAGCAGTACTTC. This sequence encodes CASSYSDRGLYEQYF.

The rearrangement links TRBV7-9 to TRBJ2-5; possibly TRBD2 for D (5 bases). Trimming cost V 0 bases and J 4 bases, with 12 bases left between them. Germline values: CDR1 SEHNR, CDR2 FQNEAQ (reference sequence). This CDR3 contains 15 residues. For the CDR3, the DNA is TGTGCCAGCAGCTTAGCGCTAGGACTGGTAGAGACCCAGTACTTC. Translated, it gives CASSLALGLVETQYF. Full variable domain (remainder filled in from reference TRBV7-9 and TRBJ2-5): DTGVSQNPRHKITKRGQNVTFRCDPISEHNRLYWYRQTLGQGPEFLTYFQNEAQLEKSRLLSDRFSAERPKGSFSTLEIQRTEQGDSAMYLCASSLALGLVETQYFGPGTRLLVL.

The chain is built from TRBV28 and TRBJ1-4; D might be TRBD1 (6 bases). In germline, CDR1 is MDHEN, CDR2 SYDVKM. This CDR3 is 15 amino acids long. V was shortened by 8 bases and J by 7 bases, with 20 bases between the two germline ends. DNA of the CDR3: TGTGCCAGCTCCCTAGGGGGACGACAGCTTGAAAAACTGTTTTTT. It is translated as CASSLGGRQLEKLFF. The full variable domain, completed using reference TRBV28 and TRBJ1-4, is DVKVTQSSRYLVKRTGEKVFLECVQDMDHENMFWYRQDPGLGLRLIYFSYDVKMKEKGDIPEGYSVSREKKERFSLILESASTNQTSMYLCASSLGGRQLEKLFFGSGTQLSVL.

V usage is TRBV5-8 and J usage is TRBJ2-2; TRBD2 agrees at 12 bases. The trim removed 4 bases at V and 2 bases at J, leaving 9 bases unmatched. Germline assignment: CDR1 SGHTS and CDR2 YDEGEE. The CDR3 sequence is 18 residues long. CDR3 loop: CASSKTPSGGVNTGELFF. CDR3 bases: TGTGCCAGCAGCAAAACTCCTAGCGGGGGGGTTAACACCGGGGAGCTGTTTTTT.

The gene calls are TRBV18 and TRBJ1-5, with D maybe TRBD1 (5 bases). The length of the CDR3 is 15 residues. CDR1 KGHSH and CDR2 LQKENI come from the germline V gene. Trimming left V 1 base short and J 5 bases short, with 12 bases between. CDR3 nucleotide sequence: TGTGCCAGCTCACCACTTAGGGCAGGGCATCAGCCCCAGCATTTT. Protein: CASSPLRAGHQPQHF.

The gene calls are TRBV29-1 and TRBJ1-1; 8 bases line up with TRBD1. The CDR3 runs to 13 residues. V lost 6 bases and J lost 0; bases outside the gene matches: 3. The germline gives CDR1 SQVTM, CDR2 ANQGSEA. CDR3 residues: CSVTTGVNTEAFF. The CDR3 DNA sequence: TGCAGCGTGACGACAGGGGTGAACACTGAAGCTTTCTTT.

The rearrangement links TRBV27 to TRBJ1-1, with a weak D call TRBD1 (5 bases). Germline V gene sequence: CDR1 MNHEY, CDR2 SMNVEV (reference sequence). CDR3 length: 18 residues. V lost 6 bases, J lost 4 bases, and 27 bases lay in between. CDR3 nucleotides: TGTGCCAGCAGCGCTAGGTTCGTGGGGCGGAATGGTGGCACTGAAGCTTTCTTT. It encodes CASSARFVGRNGGTEAFF.

In regard to this clone: The sample holds other DNA sequences that translate to the same CDR3. This chain connects TRBV5-4 to TRBJ2-5, with D uncertain. The ends were cut back, 2 bases at V and 5 bases at J, with 4 bases in the middle. Germline CDR1 is SGHNT and CDR2 is YYREEE (reference sequence). The CDR3 has 11 residues. The CDR3 sequence is CASSFGETQYF. The CDR3 DNA follows: TGTGCCAGCAGCTTCGGGGAGACCCAGTACTTC.

The chain recombines TRBV9 with TRBJ2-2, with D unclear. Trimming cost V 0 bases and J 0 bases, with 9 bases left between them. The CDR3 has 16 residues. The germline gives CDR1 SGDLS, CDR2 YYNGEE. CDR3 DNA sequence: TGTGCCAGCAGCGTAGATTTCGTTGCGAACACCGGGGAGCTGTTTTTT. Translated: CASSVDFVANTGELFF. Combining the CDR3 with reference TRBV9 and TRBJ2-2 gives the whole variable domain DSGVTQTPKHLITATGQRVTLRCSPRSGDLSVYWYQQSLDQGLQFLIQYYNGEERAKGNILERFSAQQFPDLHSELNLSSLELGDSALYFCASSVDFVANTGELFFGEGSRLTVL.

V usage is TRBV2 and J usage is TRBJ1-3; D is perhaps TRBD1 (5 bases). V lost 6 bases to trimming and J lost 4 bases, with 19 bases between them. CDR3 length: 16 residues. Germline CDR1 is SNHLY and CDR2 is FYNNEI. The CDR3 bases are TGTGCCAGCAGCCTCGGGAACGGGGGTCTCGGAAACACCATATATTTT. It encodes CASSLGNGGLGNTIYF.